One TCR beta chain is described in this entry. The target of this receptor is not known. Base quality data are lacking; no much larger clone is found one base away. The cohort was made up of roughly 670 healthy bone marrow donors. At the time of sampling, every cohort member was nominally healthy, though immune exposures that went unrecorded were likely present. The donor was CMV seropositive and belonged to the group of 250 to 350 seropositive cohort members. Each donor provided a peripheral blood sample, and peripheral blood mononuclear cells were used for TCR beta sequencing. The Qiagen DNeasy Blood Extraction Kit was used to extract genomic DNA from the blood cell samples. This sample is drawn from a study of cytomegalovirus exposure and HLA in healthy donors (TCRdb year 2017). The study in broad terms: According to an earlier analysis of several hundred of the donors, about 170 million T cells yielded 95 million to 140 million unique TCR beta sequences and approximately 300 Gb of sequence data. An early release covering just under 650 HLA-typed donors comprised approximately 300 gigabases of sequencing data and around 80 million unique TCR sequences. Of the roughly 400 genotyped donors, 81% fell in the genetic ancestry cluster associated with self-reported Caucasian donors. The study was designed to test whether signatures of past pathogen exposure could be identified by cataloging public T cell receptors. The study used immunosequencing to profile the T cell repertoires of several hundred subjects and linked those repertoires to cytomegalovirus serostatus. Along with the approximately 600-subject first cohort, a separate validation cohort of some 130 different subjects was used. The study combined high-throughput TCR immunosequencing, statistical association of individual TCRs with disease status, and machine learning to predict cytomegalovirus infection status. A later analysis re-examined previously published TCR beta repertoires from 600 to 700 donors and added high-resolution HLA genotyping to investigate patterns of TCR occurrence. The later analysis used no new phenotypic data to find candidate immune exposures, relying instead on TCR beta sequences and their occurrence across donors. In an earlier analysis of roughly 540 of the donors, high-throughput TCR beta sequencing was used to judge whether each TCR beta V gene segment behaved as functional or pseudogenic. Alongside the repertoire data, information on donor age, sex, ethnicity and CMV serostatus was compiled. A later genetic analysis took genome-wide SNP genotypes for about 55% of the roughly 700 donors and used that subset as a discovery cohort. All discovery cohort repertoires had been generated on a single sequencing platform. Both class I and class II loci were covered by HLA typing, at four-digit resolution. Typing coverage differed by locus: A, B, C, DRB1 and DQB1 were typed in about 629-630 donors, DQA1 in 500 to 550, DPA1 in some 570, and DPB1 in around 440. Four or five DR-DQ haplotypes were handled as single units for association and clustering because linkage in the cohort was strong. Among under 450 genotyped donors of the cohort, an average of roughly 240,000 unique TCR beta nucleotide sequences were sequenced per donor, roughly a sixth of them non-productive.

The library was prepared using the immunoSEQ multiplex PCR assay. For the multiplex PCR, a mixture combining 60 forward primers for TCR Vbeta segments and 13 reverse primers for TCR Jbeta segments was used. Amplification of the CDR3 region of rearranged TCR beta genes was performed with a multiplex PCR assay on genomic DNA. The amplified TCR beta libraries were sequenced on the Illumina HiSeq System as 87-base-pair reads. Turning to the authors' computational methods: Across the roughly 600 repertoires, a later analysis counted 80 million or so unique TCR beta chains, around 11 million of which were shared by at least two donors. Raw reads were error-corrected and collapsed into unique sequences by a nearest-neighbor algorithm in which closely related sequences were merged to remove PCR and sequencing errors. Alignment of CDR3 sequences to IMGT reference sequences was used to assign V, D and J gene segments. For a sequence to be retained, at least a six-nucleotide match to both a V gene segment and a J gene segment was required. A rearrangement counted as productive if the CDR3 had no stop codons and remained in frame with V and J, and every other rearrangement counted as non-productive. Following IMGT convention, CDR3 was defined as the stretch from the second conserved V-encoded cysteine to the conserved J-encoded phenylalanine. The earlier analysis of approximately 500 of the donors excluded sequences that lacked an unambiguous match to a single V gene segment. In an earlier analysis of 587 of the donors, V segments were called functional above 56.7% productive rearrangements and were called segregating when the between-donor standard deviation exceeded 5%. A statistical classification framework was built for diagnosing cytomegalovirus status from the catalog of TCR beta chain sequences. A later analysis assigned V and J genes by comparing TCR nucleotide sequences with IMGT/GENE-DB human TR gene sequences. A later analysis assigned CDR3 sequences and most-parsimonious VDJ recombination scenarios with the TCRdist pipeline. In a later analysis, each TCR beta chain was defined by its CDR3 amino acid sequence together with its V-gene family, and reads without a unique V-gene family were excluded. In a later analysis, 500 to 700 highly shared, low-generation-probability nucleotide sequences were removed to address suspected cross-contamination and a sequencing artifact. In a later analysis, a clonal expansion index for each public chain was calculated from normalized within-repertoire ranks of inferred template counts. In a later analysis, generation probabilities were computed with a VDJ recombination model fitted to out-of-frame rearrangements, and the resulting probabilities were checked against IGoR. In a later analysis, TCR-TCR, TCR-HLA and TCR-CMV co-occurrence was scored with hypergeometric tests, and a repertoire-size bias correction was applied to TCR pairs. To estimate false discovery rates, a later analysis permuted the HLA or CMV assignments 20 times. In a later analysis, co-occurring TCRs were grouped with DBSCAN, and TCRdist sequence similarity was added when clustering was performed within HLA-allele-positive subsets. Co-occurrence clustering excluded repertoires with fewer than 30,000 or more than 120,000 public chains, plus five with anomalous nucleotide sharing. The immuneACCESS repertoire file appears here via TCRdb, limited to in-frame rearrangements. These files lack a portion of the clones; in checked studies, under half of the deficit traces to unresolved V genes, and the cause of the others is not known. That table supplies the V and J calls and clone size; D and trimming were determined from the DNA. The sample table shows some 110,000 clones, and 75% to 85% are seen once. The ten top clones hold approximately 4% of the sample.

The research as a whole found: Sequencing depth was assumed to be roughly uniform across donors in the presence/absence analyses, though that assumption may not hold. Only TCR beta chains were sequenced in this cohort, and the absence of alpha or paired-chain data limited detectable features. Linkage disequilibrium might explain the correlated functional status among segregating V segments, but an unknown experimental factor could not be ruled out. Specific HLA alleles were associated with 15,000 to 20,000 TCR beta sequences at a false discovery rate of 0.05 in a later analysis. Some IMGT-functional V segments, including TRBV6-2 and TRBV6-3, could not be told apart with the 87-base-pair reads, so those segments were excluded. In a later genetic analysis, a missense DCLRE1C variant was associated with V-gene and J-gene trimming of TCR beta chains, and the association was replicated in an independent cohort. Around 16 rarely observed V segments, including chromosome 9 orphons, were excluded from the earlier analysis of almost 600 of the donors because counts were too low. In an earlier analysis of 587 of the donors, most TCR beta V segments appeared in productive rearrangements about 90% or about 30% of the time, broadly matching IMGT annotations. A cluster of highly shared sequence variants was judged likely to represent a technical artifact of the sequencing pipeline. In a later analysis, HLA-associated TCR beta chains were found to be more clonally expanded and to have lower generation probabilities than equally common non-associated chains. A further reported finding was that TCR beta sequences accurately predicted the HLA-A and HLA-B alleles for most subjects in the first cohort. A later analysis found that most CMV-associated TCR beta chains appeared HLA-restricted, with HLA associations seemingly driven largely by CMV exposure. While some public TCRs were present in many individuals, most TCR sequences turned up only very rarely across donors. Strong co-occurrence of HLA alleles, especially DR and DQ, made assigning TCR associations to individual alleles difficult. A later genetic analysis reported fewer N-insertions in productive TCRs among donors in an Asian-associated ancestry cluster than the roughly 620-donor mean. According to a later analysis, TCR association rates differed among HLA loci, with DRB1 alleles showing the most associated TCRs and HLA-C alleles showing the fewest. It was suggested by the authors that the approach could potentially be generalized to other disease states and immunological phenotypes. The classifier was reported to diagnose cytomegalovirus status with high specificity and sensitivity in both the original cohort and the validation cohort. For the cohort, immune exposure information was limited to CMV serostatus. Three of the identified cytomegalovirus-associated TCR beta chains were confirmed in vitro to be specific for cytomegalovirus antigens. Several of the top co-occurrence clusters appeared to be linked to parvovirus B19, influenza, CMV and Epstein-Barr virus, according to a later analysis. Because HLA typing was missing for some donors at each locus, association tests included only the typed subset. A total of 164 TCR beta chains were listed by the study as associated with cytomegalovirus.

The CDR3 goes from the cysteine to the phenylalanine over 15 residues. Only CDR3 DNA is held: 45 bases, read in frame from base 1. CDR1 is given as SGHTA and CDR2 as FQGTGA, both from the germline V gene. V is pruned by 5 bases and J by 4 bases, leaving 10 bases of the junction without a gene match. This clonotype was obtained from a man aged 25-45 years in good health and CMV-seropositive. The chain was built from TRBV7-3 and TRBJ1-2; the junction holds 7 bases that match TRBD1. Sequencing input: PBMCs. CDR3 region: CASSREGAASYGYTF. The nucleotide sequence is given as TGTGCCAGCAGCAGAGAGGGGGCAGCCTCCTATGGCTACACCTTC.